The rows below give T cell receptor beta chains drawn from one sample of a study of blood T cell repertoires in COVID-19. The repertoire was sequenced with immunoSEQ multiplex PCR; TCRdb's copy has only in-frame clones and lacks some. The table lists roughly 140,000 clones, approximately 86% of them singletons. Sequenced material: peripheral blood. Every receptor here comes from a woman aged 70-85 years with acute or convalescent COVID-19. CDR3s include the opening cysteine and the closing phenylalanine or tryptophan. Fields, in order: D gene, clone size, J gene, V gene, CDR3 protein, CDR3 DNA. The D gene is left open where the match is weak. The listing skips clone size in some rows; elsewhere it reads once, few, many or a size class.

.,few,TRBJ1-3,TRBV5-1,CASSAQGFSGNTIYF,TGCGCCAGCAGCGCACAGGGCTTCTCTGGAAACACCATATATTTT
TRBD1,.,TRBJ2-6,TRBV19,CASTSGTGSGANVLTF,TGTGCCAGTACCTCCGGGACAGGCTCTGGGGCCAACGTCCTGACTTTC
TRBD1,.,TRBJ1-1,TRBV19,CASSVDRGPTTEAFF,TGTGCCAGTAGTGTGGACAGGGGGCCGACCACTGAAGCTTTCTTT
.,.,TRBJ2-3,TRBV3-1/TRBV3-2,CASSQDVGAPVTDTQYF,TGTGCCAGCAGCCAAGATGTGGGGGCCCCTGTTACAGATACGCAGTATTTT
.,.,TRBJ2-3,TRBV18,CASSPTGFVTDTQYF,TGTGCCAGCTCACCGACTGGCTTTGTCACAGATACGCAGTATTTT
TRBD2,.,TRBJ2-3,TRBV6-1,CASSESLAGGVTQYF,TGTGCCAGCAGTGAATCACTAGCGGGGGGTGTTACGCAGTATTTT
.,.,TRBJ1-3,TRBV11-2,CASSLDRWYRVPTSGNTIYF,TGTGCCAGCAGCTTAGATCGTTGGTACAGGGTCCCTACCTCTGGAAACACCATATATTTT
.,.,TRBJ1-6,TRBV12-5,CASGLADSRNSPLHF,TGTGCTAGTGGTTTGGCCGACAGTCGGAATTCACCCCTCCACTTT
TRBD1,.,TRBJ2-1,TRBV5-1,CASSIGTGSYNEQFF,TGCGCCAGCAGCATTGGGACAGGCTCCTACAATGAGCAGTTCTTC
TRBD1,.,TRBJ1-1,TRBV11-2,CASSSTGGKDEAFF,TGTGCCAGCAGCTCGACAGGGGGTAAGGATGAAGCTTTCTTT
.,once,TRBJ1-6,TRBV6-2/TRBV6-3,CASSRGLWSDSPLHF,TGTGCCAGCAGTAGGGGACTTTGGAGTGATTCACCCCTCCACTTT
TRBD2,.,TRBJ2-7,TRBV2,CASNRGGATPGKQYF,TGTGCCAGCAATCGGGGGGGGGCTACCCCCGGGAAGCAGTACTTC